The clone carrying this T cell receptor beta chain was found a few times. The antigen remains undetermined. Only in-frame clones appear in the TCRdb table, and some are missing; sequencing was by immunoSEQ multiplex PCR. The sample has more than 45,000 clones, roughly 84% seen once. At cycle 4 day 1, cycle 7 day 1, and baseline, blood was sampled. The sample is drawn from a study of OX40 agonist ivuxolimab in advanced cancers. This CDR3 has 14 residues. Germline loops: CDR1 SGHTA, CDR2 FQGTGA. After removal of 2 bases from V and 8 bases from J, the junction contained 3 bases not matched to a gene. General study results and limits: At 0.1 to 3.0 mg/kg, CD4+ and CD8+ blood T cells expanded clonally by week 6. Relative to CD4+, CD8+ T cells held more expanded clones on average.

Specimen: CD4+ or CD8+ T cells sorted from blood, collected in a trial of the OX40 agonist ivuxolimab. The chain carries TRBV7-3 and TRBJ1-6; 7 bases fit TRBD1. The receptor was isolated from an adult with an advanced solid tumor such as melanoma, head and neck, liver or kidney cancer. In DNA, the CDR3 is TGTGCCAGCAGCTTAGGGACAGCCTATTCACCCCTCCACTTT. This translates into CASSLGTAYSPLHF.